A single sample gave rise to the 7 T cell receptor beta chains below, sequenced in a study of multiple sclerosis patients with progressive multifocal leukoencephalopathy. Regarding time point: time of PML onset. Assay used: immunoSEQ multiplex PCR; TCRdb lists only in-frame clones, some missing. The sample shows about 32,000 clones, about 91% of them seen only once. Material: PBMCs, obtained from a patient treated with natalizumab. These receptor sequences come from a woman between 40 and 55 years old with progressive multifocal leukoencephalopathy.

The V gene is TRBV4-1, the J gene TRBJ2-3; TRBD1 aligns across 9 bases. Looked up from germline, CDR1 is MGHRA and CDR2 is YSYEKL. CDR3 length: 16 amino acids. The junction had 11 bases not matched to a gene; V was cut back by 5 bases and J by 5 bases. CDR3 nucleotides: TGCGCCAGCAGCGCACCGGGACAGGGAGGTTTAGATACGCAGTATTTT. It codes for CASSAPGQGGLDTQYF.

This sequence joins TRBV5-1 and TRBJ2-2; D not certain. CDR3 size: 13 residues. V gave up 4 bases and J gave up 4 bases, with 8 bases separating them. Germline V gene sequence: CDR1 SGHRS, CDR2 YFSETQ. The CDR3 DNA reads as TGCGCCAGCAGCGACTTAGTCACCGGGGAGCTGTTTTTT. Amino acid sequence: CASSDLVTGELFF.

CDR3 sequence reads: CASSLFGRGQTEAFF. The CDR3 DNA follows: TGTGCCAGCAGCTTATTCGGCAGGGGGCAGACTGAAGCTTTCTTT. The chain combines TRBV7-8 with TRBJ1-1; TRBD1 agrees at 8 bases. Germline assignment: CDR1 SGHVS and CDR2 FQNEAQ. This CDR3 comprises 15 residues. V dropped 2 bases and J dropped 5; count of bases not matched to a gene: 7. The entire variable domain, with the rest obtained from reference TRBV7-8 and TRBJ1-1, is as follows: GAGVSQSPRYKVAKRGQDVALRCDPISGHVSLFWYQQALGQGPEFLTYFQNEAQLDKSGLPSDRFFAERPEGSVSTLKIQRTQQEDSAVYLCASSLFGRGQTEAFFGQGTRLTVV.

CDR3 DNA: TGCGCCAGCAGCCAAGGTCAGGGGGCGGTCTACGAGCAGTACTTC. This sequence encodes CASSQGQGAVYEQYF. The V gene is TRBV4-3, the J gene TRBJ2-7, with 8 bases aligning to TRBD1. This CDR3 is built from 15 residues. Germline V lookup: CDR1 LGHNA, CDR2 YSLEER. V lost 1 base and J lost 3; bases outside the gene matches: 5.

This chain joins TRBV4-3 and TRBJ1-6; D is ambiguous. The V gene's germline CDR1 is LGHNA and CDR2 YSLEER. Trimming cost V 3 bases and J 7 bases, with 19 bases left between them. The CDR3 totals 17 residues. The CDR3, as DNA: TGCGCCAGCAGCCAGAAATCGGGTCTCGAAGCAAATTCACCCCTCCACTTT. Translation: CASSQKSGLEANSPLHF.

The chain has TRBV7-9 and TRBJ1-1; no firm D call. Trimming took 5 bases from V and 6 from J, leaving 10 bases between them. Germline V gene lookup returns CDR1 SEHNR and CDR2 FQNEAQ (reference sequence). The CDR3 loop spans 12 amino acids. The chain's CDR3 is CASSPNSPEAFF. The CDR3 DNA follows: TGTGCCAGCAGCCCAAATAGTCCTGAAGCTTTCTTT. Supplemented by reference TRBV7-9 and TRBJ1-1, the full variable domain reads DTGVSQNPRHKITKRGQNVTFRCDPISEHNRLYWYRQTLGQGPEFLTYFQNEAQLEKSRLLSDRFSAERPKGSFSTLEIQRTEQGDSAMYLCASSPNSPEAFFGQGTRLTVV.

The chain uses TRBV2 and TRBJ2-1; the D gene is possibly TRBD1 (6 bases). The length of the CDR3 is 14 residues. CDR1 is SNHLY, CDR2 FYNNEI, per germline. Trimming pared 2 bases from V and 10 bases from J, leaving 15 bases between. CDR3 sequence: CASSESRGWNEQFF. CDR3 nucleotides: TGTGCCAGCAGTGAATCCAGGGGCTGGAACGAGCAGTTCTTC. Complete variable domain (other parts from reference TRBV2 and TRBJ2-1): EPEVTQTPSHQVTQMGQEVILRCVPISNHLYFYWYRQILGQKVEFLVSFYNNEISEKSEIFDDQFSVERPDGSNFTLKIRSTKLEDSAMYFCASSESRGWNEQFFGPGTRLTVL.